Below are 23 T cell receptor beta chains sequenced from a single sample in a study of shared clonotypes between healthy human individuals. This table comes from immunoSEQ multiplex PCR, and its TCRdb copy is limited to in-frame clones, with some not included. The sample has about 2.4 million clones, 93% seen once; the top ten hold 0.36%. The specimen was naive CD4+ T cells from PBMCs. Documented subset: CD45RA+ positively selected. These receptors all come from a young man in good health. Some clones in this sample may be carry-over from other donors' samples.

This clone was seen just once. V is TRBV29-1 and J is TRBJ1-2; a weak D match, TRBD1 (5 bases). CDR1 SQVTM and CDR2 ANQGSEA come from the germline V gene. The CDR3 runs to 12 residues. V gave up 7 bases and J gave up 8 bases, with 17 bases separating them. The chain's CDR3 is CSDGEGYGGYTF. CDR3 in DNA: TGCAGCGACGGGGAGGGGTACGGGGGCTACACCTTC. Using reference TRBV29-1 and TRBJ1-2 for the parts outside the CDR3, the full variable domain is SAVISQKPSRDICQRGTSLTIQCQVDSQVTMMFWYRQQPGQSLTLIATANQGSEATYESGFVIDKFPISRPNLTFSTLTVSNMSPEDSSIYLCSDGEGYGGYTFGSGTRLTVV.

J is TRBJ2-7 and V is TRBV5-8; a possible D gene is TRBD1 (6 bases). V was shortened by 2 bases and J by 5 bases, with 20 bases between the two germline ends. The CDR3 has 16 residues. The germline V gene has CDR1 SGHTS and CDR2 YDEGEE. CDR3 in DNA: TGTGCCAGCAGCTTACCCCTCACTAGGGGGTGGGACGAGCAGTACTTC. Translated, it gives CASSLPLTRGWDEQYF.

With regard to this clone: The sample has other DNA sequences that encode this CDR3 too. V is TRBV18 and J is TRBJ1-1; D unresolved. The ends were cut back, 0 bases at V and 1 base at J, with 6 bases in the middle. The CDR3 sequence is 14 residues long. The germline V gene encodes CDR1 KGHSH and CDR2 LQKENI. The CDR3 DNA sequence: TGTGCCAGCTCACCACCAGGAGGGAACACTGAAGCTTTCTTT. It specifies CASSPPGGNTEAFF.

This chain links TRBV27 with TRBJ2-7; 12 bases align to TRBD1. The V and J ends lost 5 bases and 4 bases, in that order; junction bases with no gene match: 6. Germline V CDR1 and CDR2: MNHEY, SMNVEV (reference sequence). CDR3 length: 15 residues. CDR3: CASSHRDRGRYEQYF. The CDR3 DNA sequence: TGTGCCAGCAGTCACCGGGACAGGGGGCGGTACGAGCAGTACTTC.

This sequence joins TRBV6-1 and TRBJ1-1, with TRBD1 matching 7 bases. Germline V CDR1 and CDR2: MNHNS, SASEGT. The CDR3 is made up of 14 amino acids. The ends lost 1 base at V and 4 bases at J; junction bases unmatched: 3. The CDR3 region is CASSEEQGRTEAFF. CDR3 coding DNA: TGTGCCAGCAGTGAAGAACAGGGGCGCACTGAAGCTTTCTTT.

The chain uses TRBV9 and TRBJ1-1; D gene unclear. Germline V gene lookup returns CDR1 SGDLS and CDR2 YYNGEE. The germline V and J ends were trimmed by 4 bases and 0 bases, with 10 bases remaining between them. This CDR3 contains 14 residues. The CDR3 sequence is CASSPRPMNTEAFF. As DNA, the CDR3 is TGTGCCAGCAGCCCCCGCCCCATGAACACTGAAGCTTTCTTT.

The rearrangement links TRBV18 to TRBJ1-2, with 8 bases lining up with TRBD1. Germline loops: CDR1 KGHSH, CDR2 LQKENI. This CDR3 is built from 13 residues. V gave up 2 bases and J gave up 8 bases; unmatched junction bases: 4. The CDR3 spells CASSPSDREGYTF. The CDR3 DNA reads TGTGCCAGCTCACCATCGGACAGGGAGGGCTACACCTTC.

The rearrangement links TRBV2 to TRBJ2-1; no clear D gene. From germline, CDR1 is SNHLY and CDR2 FYNNEI. V lost 2 bases, J lost 11 bases, and 10 bases lay in between. This CDR3 spans 12 amino acids. The CDR3 region is CASSETSPQQFF. The CDR3 region has the DNA TGTGCCAGCAGTGAAACTTCCCCCCAGCAGTTCTTC.

V gene TRBV28 combines with J gene TRBJ1-1, with TRBD1 as a possible D gene (5 bases). The germline CDR1 and CDR2 sequences are MDHEN and SYDVKM. Trimming shortened V by 8 bases and J by 0 bases, and 13 bases separated the two germline ends. CDR3 length equals 14 residues. The CDR3 region has the DNA TGTGCCAGCGTGGGGGGAGGAATGAACACTGAAGCTTTCTTT. This codes for CASVGGGMNTEAFF.

This clone was counted only a few times. The J gene is TRBJ1-2, the V gene TRBV7-9; 8 positions match TRBD1. The CDR3 length is 13 residues. Germline V gives CDR1 SEHNR, CDR2 FQNEAQ (reference sequence). J was trimmed by 4 bases and V by 5 bases; bases with no gene match: 3. CDR3 amino acids: CASSQTGAYGYTF. Here the CDR3 DNA reads TGTGCCAGCAGCCAGACAGGGGCCTATGGCTACACCTTC.

The chain combines TRBV4-1 with TRBJ2-5; a weak D match, TRBD2 (6 bases). Deletions cut 1 base from V and 11 bases from J, with 11 bases between. This CDR3 is built from 12 residues. Germline values: CDR1 MGHRA, CDR2 YSYEKL. CDR3 in DNA: TGCGCCAGCAGCCAAGGAGGGGAGGAGCAGTACTTC. As protein: CASSQGGEEQYF.

The chain recombines TRBV4-2 with TRBJ1-2; tentative D call: TRBD1 (5 bases). Germline CDR1 LGHNA, CDR2 YNFKEQ. The V end was cut by 0 bases, the J end by 7 bases, with 18 bases between. CDR3 length equals 16 residues. The CDR3 sequence: CASSQDPSSPGGGYTF. Written as DNA, the CDR3 is TGTGCCAGCAGCCAAGATCCCTCCTCCCCGGGGGGTGGCTACACCTTC.

V and J are TRBV18 and TRBJ2-1, with TRBD2 matching 9 bases. Trimming took 3 bases from V and 1 from J; bases not matched to a gene: 4. CDR1 KGHSH and CDR2 LQKENI come from the germline V gene. The CDR3 consists of 16 residues. The CDR3 coding sequence is TGTGCCAGCTCACCGCTTCTAGCGGGGTCCTACAATGAGCAGTTCTTC. Translating it yields CASSPLLAGSYNEQFF.

V is TRBV23-1 and J is TRBJ2-1; the D gene could be TRBD1 or TRBD2 (6 bases each). TRBV23-1 is annotated as an ORF whose role is uncertain. V was shortened by 2 bases and J by 7 bases, with 9 bases between the two germline ends. The CDR3 extends over 13 amino acids. The CDR3 sequence: CASSQRGANEQFF. Written as DNA, the CDR3 is TGCGCCAGCAGTCAAAGGGGGGCGAATGAGCAGTTCTTC.

This clone was recorded once. The chain carries TRBV2 and TRBJ1-2; tentative D call: TRBD1 (6 bases). Germline-derived CDR1 and CDR2 are SNHLY and FYNNEI. CDR3 length equals 15 residues. V was clipped by 5 bases and J by 2 bases, with 15 bases between them. DNA for the CDR3: TGTGCCAGCAGTCCCAGGACAGCGATAAACTATGGCTACACCTTC. Its translation: CASSPRTAINYGYTF.

This clone was recorded once. The chain has TRBV29-1 and TRBJ2-3; D is ambiguous. The V end lost 1 base, the J end lost 2 bases, and 19 bases lay between the germline ends. Per the germline V gene, CDR1 is SQVTM and CDR2 is ANQGSEA. The CDR3 length is 17 residues. CDR3 sequence reads: CSVEGFDGPRLTDTQYF. In DNA form, the CDR3 reads TGCAGCGTTGAAGGTTTCGACGGTCCACGGCTCACAGATACGCAGTATTTT.

About this clone itself: The junction differs from germline at one of its ends, possibly a read error. The chain is built from TRBV19 and TRBJ2-1; TRBD2 matches at 9 bases. The germline V gene has CDR1 LNHDA and CDR2 SQIVND (reference sequence). The CDR3 spans 15 residues. The CDR3 loop is CASRIAGVNYNEQFF. CDR3 in DNA: TGTGCCAGTAGGATAGCGGGAGTGAACTACAATGAGCAGTTCTTC.

The rearrangement uses TRBV28 and TRBJ2-7; 13 bases line up with TRBD2. The trim removed 5 bases at V and 3 bases at J, leaving 10 bases unmatched. Looked up from germline, CDR1 is MDHEN and CDR2 is SYDVKM. This CDR3 has 17 amino acids. CDR3 DNA sequence: TGTGCCAGCAGTCCCGGGGGACTAGCGGGGTTACTCTACGAGCAGTACTTC. Its translation: CASSPGGLAGLLYEQYF.

The chain joins TRBV7-9 to TRBJ1-5, with 11 bases aligning to TRBD1. Unmatched junction bases numbered 7, after V lost 5 bases and J lost 4 bases. This CDR3 has 16 amino acids. The germline V gene encodes CDR1 SEHNR and CDR2 FQNEAQ (reference sequence). The CDR3 DNA is TGTGCCAGCAGCCCGGGACAGGGGGAAGGAAATCAGCCCCAGCATTTT. It is translated as CASSPGQGEGNQPQHF.

The chain is built from TRBV10-2 and TRBJ2-1; TRBD2 agrees at 8 bases. The germline V gene has CDR1 WSHSY and CDR2 SAAADI. Losses at the gene ends were 11 bases for V and 7 bases for J; bases not matched to a gene: 16. CDR3 length: 15 amino acids. CDR3 amino acids: CASSGGGLGGNEQFF. CDR3 DNA sequence: TGCGCCTCCTCTGGAGGGGGACTAGGGGGTAATGAGCAGTTCTTC.

The chain uses TRBV19 and TRBJ2-6; TRBD1 is a possible D gene (6 bases). Trimming shortened V by 9 bases and J by 0 bases, and 12 bases separated the two germline ends. Germline CDR1 is LNHDA and CDR2 is SQIVND (reference sequence). The CDR3 extends over 15 amino acids. This CDR3 is CARSQGGSGANVLTF. CDR3 DNA: TGTGCCAGGTCACAAGGGGGCTCTGGGGCCAACGTCCTGACTTTC. Using reference TRBV19 and TRBJ2-6 for the parts outside the CDR3, the full variable domain is DGGITQSPKYLFRKEGQNVTLSCEQNLNHDAMYWYRQDPGQGLRLIYYSQIVNDFQKGDIAEGYSVSREKKESFPLTVTSAQKNPTAFYLCARSQGGSGANVLTFGAGSRLTVL.

This chain links TRBV7-9 with TRBJ2-7; D gene unclear. Trimming stripped 1 base from V and 6 bases from J, with 7 bases between. Germline CDR1 and CDR2: SEHNR and FQNEAQ (reference sequence). CDR3 length: 12 residues. The CDR3 sequence is CASSLGSLEQYF. CDR3 nucleotides: TGTGCCAGCAGCTTAGGGTCCCTCGAGCAGTACTTC.

The CDR3 protein is CASSPYAGAYEQYF. The CDR3 DNA sequence: TGTGCCAGCAGCCCCTACGCGGGAGCATACGAGCAGTACTTC. The chain links TRBV9 to TRBJ2-7; 7 bases map to TRBD2. CDR1 is SGDLS, CDR2 YYNGEE, per germline. The CDR3 is 14 residues long. J lost 4 bases, V lost 4 bases, and 8 bases had no gene match. Full variable domain (missing parts from reference TRBV9 and TRBJ2-7): DSGVTQTPKHLITATGQRVTLRCSPRSGDLSVYWYQQSLDQGLQFLIQYYNGEERAKGNILERFSAQQFPDLHSELNLSSLELGDSALYFCASSPYAGAYEQYFGPGTRLTVT.